This record concerns one TCR beta chain sequence. Antigen: not known. These data originate in a study of cytomegalovirus exposure and HLA in healthy donors. PCR used 60 Vbeta primers and 13 Jbeta primers. Per the authors' pipeline: Later reanalysis found 70 million to 95 million unique TCR beta chains, some 10 million of them shared. Assay used: immunoSEQ multiplex PCR; TCRdb lists only in-frame clones, some missing. The V and J calls and clone size come from that table; D and trimming were worked out from the DNA. The sample holds 150,000 to 180,000 clones, 70% to 85% seen once. Study-wide findings and caveats: Most likely, a cluster of highly shared sequence variants arose as a sequencing artifact.

Sequencing was performed on PBMCs. The source is a man aged 25 to 40 in good health and CMV-seronegative.

The CDR3: CASSYSKSSGNTIYF. CDR3 nucleotide sequence: TGTGCCAGCAGTTACTCTAAGAGCTCTGGAAACACCATATATTTT. This chain links TRBV6-6 with TRBJ1-3; D ambiguous. Germline V gene sequence: CDR1 MNHNY, CDR2 SVGAGI (reference sequence). There are 15 residues in the CDR3. The ends were cut back, 0 bases at V and 0 bases at J, with 6 bases in the middle.